This TCR beta chain appears in the sequencing data of a study of blood T cell repertoires in COVID-19. About the research overall: Specimens from acute and convalescent COVID-19 originated in the United States, Italy and Spain.

Germline CDR1 reads KGHSH; CDR2 reads LQKENI. This CDR3 comprises 14 residues. V gave up 3 bases and J gave up 3 bases, with 12 bases separating them. Using immunoSEQ multiplex PCR, the repertoire was profiled, and TCRdb retains in-frame clones only, with some absent. Of 170,000 or so clones listed, just under 80% were seen once; the top ten hold about 6.5%. Material: peripheral blood. This sequence originates from a man between 70 and 80 years old with active or convalescent COVID-19. The chain employs TRBV18 and TRBJ2-7; D is undetermined. The CDR3 here is CASSPALSGYEQYF. Written as DNA, the CDR3 is TGTGCCAGCTCACCCGCGCTCTCGGGCTACGAGCAGTACTTC.